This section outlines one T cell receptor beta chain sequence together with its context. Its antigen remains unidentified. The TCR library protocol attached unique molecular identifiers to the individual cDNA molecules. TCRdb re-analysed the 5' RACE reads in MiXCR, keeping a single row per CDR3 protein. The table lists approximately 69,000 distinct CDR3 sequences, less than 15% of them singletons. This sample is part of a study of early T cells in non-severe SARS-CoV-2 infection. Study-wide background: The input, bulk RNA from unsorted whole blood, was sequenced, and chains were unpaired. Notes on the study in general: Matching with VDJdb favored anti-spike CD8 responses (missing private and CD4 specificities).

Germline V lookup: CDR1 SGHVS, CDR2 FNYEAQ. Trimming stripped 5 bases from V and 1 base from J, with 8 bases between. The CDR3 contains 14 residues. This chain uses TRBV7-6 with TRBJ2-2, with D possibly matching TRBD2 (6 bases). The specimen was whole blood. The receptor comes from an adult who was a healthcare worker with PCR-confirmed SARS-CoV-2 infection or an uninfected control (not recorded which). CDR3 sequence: CASSRRGNTGELFF. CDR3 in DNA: TGTGCCAGCAGCCGGAGGGGGAACACCGGGGAGCTGTTTTTT.